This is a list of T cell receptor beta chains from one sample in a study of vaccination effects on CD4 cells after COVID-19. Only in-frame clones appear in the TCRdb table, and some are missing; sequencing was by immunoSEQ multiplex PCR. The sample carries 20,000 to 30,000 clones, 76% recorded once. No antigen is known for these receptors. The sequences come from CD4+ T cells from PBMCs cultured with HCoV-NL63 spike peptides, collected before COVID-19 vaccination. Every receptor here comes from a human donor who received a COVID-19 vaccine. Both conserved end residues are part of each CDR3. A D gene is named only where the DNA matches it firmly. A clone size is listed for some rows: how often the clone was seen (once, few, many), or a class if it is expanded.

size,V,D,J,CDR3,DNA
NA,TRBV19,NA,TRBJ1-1,CASKETDRRNTEAFF,TGTGCCAGCAAAGAGACAGATCGTCGGAACACTGAAGCTTTCTTT
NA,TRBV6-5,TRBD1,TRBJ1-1,CASSQVDRTSTEAFF,TGTGCCAGCAGTCAGGTGGACAGGACGAGTACTGAAGCTTTCTTT
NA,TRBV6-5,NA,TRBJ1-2,CASRRGSNYGYTF,TGTGCCAGCAGGAGGGGTTCTAACTATGGCTACACCTTC
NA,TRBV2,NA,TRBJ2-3,CASSEGGHTDTQYF,TGTGCCAGCAGTGAAGGCGGGCACACAGATACGCAGTATTTT
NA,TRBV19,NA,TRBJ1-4,CASTGMGTNEKLFF,TGTGCCAGTACGGGAATGGGGACTAATGAAAAACTGTTTTTT
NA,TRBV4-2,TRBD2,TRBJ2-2,CASTLAGIDTGELFF,TGTGCCAGCACGCTAGCGGGAATTGACACCGGGGAGCTGTTTTTT
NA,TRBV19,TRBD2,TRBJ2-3,CASTSLAGADTQYF,TGTGCCAGTACGTCCCTAGCGGGAGCCGATACGCAGTATTTT
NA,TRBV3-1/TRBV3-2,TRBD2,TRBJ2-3,CASSPKTGTSGATDTQYF,TGTGCCAGCAGCCCGAAGACAGGGACTAGCGGAGCTACAGATACGCAGTATTTT
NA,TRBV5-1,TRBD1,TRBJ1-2,CASSSSWDSLGGYTF,TGCGCCAGCAGCTCGTCTTGGGACAGCCTGGGAGGCTACACCTTC
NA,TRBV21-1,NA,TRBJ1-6,CASSKGLSAGSISSYNSPLHF,TGTGCCAGCAGCAAAGGTTTGTCGGCTGGATCCATTTCCTCCTATAATTCACCCCTCCACTTT
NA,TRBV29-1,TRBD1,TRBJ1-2,CSVRGTDYGYTF,TGCAGCGTACGCGGGACAGACTATGGCTACACCTTC
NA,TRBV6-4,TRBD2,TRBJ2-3,CASSLGTRSDTQYF,TGTGCCAGCAGCTTGGGGACTAGAAGTGATACGCAGTATTTT
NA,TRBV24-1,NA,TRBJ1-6,CATSAALTGSPLHF,TGTGCCACCAGTGCGGCCCTAACCGGGTCACCCCTCCACTTT
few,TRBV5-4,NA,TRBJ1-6,CASSSTGRNSPLHF,TGTGCCAGCAGCTCCACGGGGCGGAATTCACCCCTCCACTTT
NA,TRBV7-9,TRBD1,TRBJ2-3,CASTGQGADTQYF,TGTGCCAGCACGGGGCAGGGGGCAGATACGCAGTATTTT
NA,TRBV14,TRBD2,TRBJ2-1,CASSLRGEGLVREQFF,TGTGCCAGCAGCCTCAGGGGTGAGGGACTAGTGCGTGAGCAGTTCTTC
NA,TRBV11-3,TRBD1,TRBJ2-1,CASSPGTGSSYNEQFF,TGTGCCAGCAGCCCCGGGACAGGGAGCTCCTACAATGAGCAGTTCTTC
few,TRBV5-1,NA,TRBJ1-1,CASSLRPGGTEAFF,TGCGCCAGCAGCTTGCGTCCGGGTGGCACTGAAGCTTTCTTT
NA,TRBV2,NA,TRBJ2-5,CASSENRDGHKETQYF,TGTGCCAGCAGCGAAAACCGGGACGGACACAAAGAGACCCAGTACTTC
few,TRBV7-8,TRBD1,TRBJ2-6,CASSLRQGRSGANVLTF,TGTGCCAGCAGCTTAAGACAGGGGCGTTCTGGGGCCAACGTCCTGACTTTC
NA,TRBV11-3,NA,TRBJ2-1,CASSTTGLGHNEQFF,TGTGCCAGCAGCACCACAGGGCTGGGCCACAATGAGCAGTTCTTC
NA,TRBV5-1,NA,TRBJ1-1,CASGKSTTNTEAFF,TGCGCCAGCGGGAAGAGCACTACGAACACTGAAGCTTTCTTT
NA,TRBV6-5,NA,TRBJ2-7,CASREVPNYSYEQYF,TGTGCCAGCAGGGAGGTCCCAAATTACTCCTACGAGCAGTACTTC
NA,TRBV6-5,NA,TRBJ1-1,CASRSDRPNTEAFF,TGTGCCAGCAGATCCGACAGACCAAACACTGAAGCTTTCTTT
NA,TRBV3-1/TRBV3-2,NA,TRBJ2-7,CASSQASYEQYF,TGTGCCAGCAGCCAAGCATCCTACGAGCAGTACTTC
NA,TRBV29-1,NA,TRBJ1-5,CSVGTDNQPQHF,TGCAGCGTTGGGACAGACAATCAGCCCCAGCATTTT
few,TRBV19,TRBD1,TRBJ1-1,CASSAARGTGQGNMNTEAFF,TGTGCCAGTAGTGCCGCCCGAGGGACGGGACAGGGGAACATGAACACTGAAGCTTTCTTT
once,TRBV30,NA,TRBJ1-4,CAWSVQGAGEKLFF,TGTGCCTGGAGTGTTCAGGGTGCAGGTGAAAAACTGTTTTTT
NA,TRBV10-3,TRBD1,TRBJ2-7,CAISGGGQGHYEQYF,TGTGCCATCAGTGGGGGGGGACAGGGACACTACGAGCAGTACTTC
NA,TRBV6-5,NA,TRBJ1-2,CASSFQGSNYGYTF,TGTGCCAGCAGTTTTCAGGGCTCTAACTATGGCTACACCTTC
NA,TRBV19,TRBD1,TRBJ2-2,CASSNSGGIGELFF,TGTGCCAGTAGTAATTCAGGGGGCATCGGGGAGCTGTTTTTT
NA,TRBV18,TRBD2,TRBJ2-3,CASSPPTSGRPDTQYF,TGTGCCAGCTCACCACCGACTAGCGGGAGGCCAGATACGCAGTATTTT
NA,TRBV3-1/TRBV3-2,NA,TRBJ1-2,CASSPPSGGKYGYTF,TGTGCCAGCAGCCCACCCAGCGGAGGGAAGTATGGCTACACCTTC
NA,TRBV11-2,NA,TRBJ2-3,CASSFGTGSLWDTDTQYF,TGTGCCAGCAGCTTTGGAACGGGGAGTCTTTGGGACACAGATACGCAGTATTTT
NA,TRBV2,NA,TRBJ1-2,CASNPREGAGYGYTF,TGTGCCAGCAACCCCCGGGAAGGGGCGGGCTATGGCTACACCTTC
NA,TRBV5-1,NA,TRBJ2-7,CASRGITDEQYF,TGCGCCAGCAGGGGGATTACCGACGAGCAGTACTTC
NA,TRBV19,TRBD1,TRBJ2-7,CASTPGTGASEQYF,TGTGCCAGTACACCAGGGACAGGGGCGTCTGAGCAGTACTTC
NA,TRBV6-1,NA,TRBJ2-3,CASSVADTQYF,TGTGCCAGCAGTGTCGCAGATACGCAGTATTTT
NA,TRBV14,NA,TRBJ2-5,CASSQLRETQYF,TGTGCCAGCAGCCAATTGAGAGAGACCCAGTACTTC
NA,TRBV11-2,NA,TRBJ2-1,CASSVLGRSYNEQFF,TGTGCCAGCAGCGTCCTCGGTAGATCCTACAATGAGCAGTTCTTC
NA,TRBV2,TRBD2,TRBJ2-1,CASSEPQRGDHNEQFF,TGTGCCAGCAGTGAACCCCAGCGGGGGGACCACAATGAGCAGTTCTTC